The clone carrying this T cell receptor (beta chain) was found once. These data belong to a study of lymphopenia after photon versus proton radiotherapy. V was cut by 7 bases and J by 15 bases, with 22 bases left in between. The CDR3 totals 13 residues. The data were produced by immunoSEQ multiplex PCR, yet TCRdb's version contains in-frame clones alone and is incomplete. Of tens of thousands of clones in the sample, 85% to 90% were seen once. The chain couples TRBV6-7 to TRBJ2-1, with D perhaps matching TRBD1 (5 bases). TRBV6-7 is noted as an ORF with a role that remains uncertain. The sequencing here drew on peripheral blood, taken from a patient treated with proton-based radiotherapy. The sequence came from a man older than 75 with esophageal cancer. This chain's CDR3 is CASTPSGEQRGFF. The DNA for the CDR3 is TGTGCCAGCACCCCATCGGGTGAGCAAAGGGGGTTCTTC.